The 24 T cell receptor beta chains listed next were all sequenced from one sample in a study of T cell repertoires in aging, cancer and after chemotherapy. Rearranged V-D-J TRB sequences were amplified with a mixed TRB-A/B primer pool. TCRdb itself ran the multiplex PCR reads through MiXCR, one entry per CDR3 protein. The data show about 7,000 distinct CDR3 sequences, less than 45% seen once. Amplification of TCR beta used genomic DNA extracted from peripheral blood. The sample taken for sequencing was blood. The source is a human donor in good health.

This chain's CDR3 is CASSELWGWYQETQYF. The CDR3 DNA sequence: TGTGCCAGCAGTGAGTTGTGGGGCTGGTACCAAGAGACCCAGTACTTC. The chain links TRBV6-1 to TRBJ2-5, with TRBD1 as a possible D gene (5 bases). Germline V gene sequence: CDR1 MNHNS, CDR2 SASEGT. V lost 3 bases and J lost 0, with 14 bases in between. The CDR3 length is 16 residues.

In its sample, this clonotype was seen a few times. V and J are TRBV6-4 and TRBJ2-3; TRBD2 aligns across 11 bases. V lost 0 bases to trimming and J lost 4 bases; unmatched junction nucleotides: 3. The CDR3 totals 16 residues. From germline, CDR1 is MRHNA and CDR2 SNTAGT. CDR3: CASSDSISGGADTQYF. The CDR3 DNA follows: TGTGCCAGCAGTGACTCGATTAGCGGGGGGGCAGATACGCAGTATTTT.

This clonotype was detected a few times. The rearrangement links TRBV24-1 to TRBJ1-5; TRBD1 is a possible D gene (5 bases). V was clipped by 7 bases and J by 5 bases, with 14 bases between them. The CDR3 spans 14 residues. Germline CDR1 is KGHDR and CDR2 is SFDVKD. The CDR3 is CATRGPRDDQPQHF. The CDR3 nucleotides are TGTGCCACCAGGGGGCCCAGGGACGATCAGCCCCAGCATTTT.

This clonotype was counted a few times. The rearrangement joins TRBV6-5 to TRBJ1-5; tentatively, D is TRBD1 (6 bases). CDR1 is MNHEY and CDR2 is SVGAGI in the germline V gene. CDR3 size: 14 residues. The V end lost 5 bases, the J end lost 7 bases, and 15 bases lay between the germline ends. The CDR3 nucleotides are TGTGCCAGCAGTCCTACAGGGTTGGGGCAGCCCCAGCATTTT. Amino acids: CASSPTGLGQPQHF.

CDR3 in DNA: TGCGCCAGCAGCTTGGAAGTGAATCAGCCCCAGCATTTT. Translation gives CASSLEVNQPQHF. The chain recombines TRBV5-1 with TRBJ1-5; D unresolved. Trimming cost V 0 bases and J 4 bases, with 5 bases left between them. The germline V gene encodes CDR1 SGHRS and CDR2 YFSETQ. The CDR3 spans 13 residues.

The chain is built from TRBV12-3 or TRBV12-4 and TRBJ1-5; D possibly corresponds to TRBD1 (6 bases). The CDR3 contains 15 residues. V gave up 6 bases and J gave up 7 bases, with 19 bases separating them. In nucleotides, the CDR3 is TGTGCCAGCAGACCGGCACAGGGCGTAAACCAGCCCCAGCATTTT. Amino acids: CASRPAQGVNQPQHF.

This clonotype has more than one count but fewer than ten. This chain connects TRBV6-1 to TRBJ1-5; 9 bases map to TRBD1. The J segment lost 5 bases and the V segment lost 2 bases, leaving 4 bases of the junction unmatched. From germline, CDR1 is MNHNS and CDR2 SASEGT. The CDR3 contains 15 residues. CDR3 residues: CASSEITGGDQPQHF. The CDR3 region has the DNA TGTGCCAGCAGTGAAATAACAGGGGGCGATCAGCCCCAGCATTTT.

This chain links TRBV7-2 with TRBJ2-6; the D is unclear. V lost 2 bases, J lost 0 bases, and 8 bases lay in between. The CDR3 runs to 16 residues. Looked up from germline, CDR1 is SGHTA and CDR2 is FQGNSA. CDR3 sequence reads: CASSLRANSGANVLTF. CDR3 DNA sequence: TGTGCCAGCAGCTTAAGGGCGAACTCTGGGGCCAACGTCCTGACTTTC.

The rearrangement links TRBV6-5 to TRBJ1-1; TRBD1 agrees at 8 bases. The CDR3 runs to 18 residues. Germline V gene sequence: CDR1 MNHEY, CDR2 SVGAGI. The V gene end was trimmed by 3 bases and the J gene end by 3 bases; junction bases not matched to a gene: 15. The CDR3 sequence is CASSYRQGLMHSYTEAFF. The CDR3 bases are TGTGCCAGCAGTTATCGACAGGGGTTGATGCACTCCTACACTGAAGCTTTCTTT.

This clonotype was picked up a small number of times. The rearrangement links TRBV20-1 to TRBJ1-2, with D unclear. Trimming cost V 0 bases and J 2 bases, with 10 bases left between them. CDR3 size: 14 residues. CDR1 and CDR2 (germline): DFQATT, SNEGSKA (reference sequence). The CDR3 DNA is TGCAGTGCTAGAGATCTGGACCGGAACTATGGCTACACCTTC. Protein sequence: CSARDLDRNYGYTF.

The rearrangement links TRBV12-3 or TRBV12-4 to TRBJ1-6; D ambiguous. V dropped 2 bases and J dropped 9 bases, with 5 bases sitting between them. This CDR3 has 12 residues. The CDR3 nucleotides read TGTGCCAGCAGTTTAATGTCTTCACCCCTCCACTTT. This translates into CASSLMSSPLHF.

The J gene is TRBJ1-2, the V gene TRBV13; D call uncertain. V shed 0 bases and J shed 7 bases, with 6 bases lying between them. This CDR3 has 12 residues. Germline CDR1 reads PRHDT; CDR2 reads FYEKMQ (reference sequence). The CDR3 region is CASSLGGAGYTF. The DNA for the CDR3 is TGTGCCAGCAGCTTAGGTGGCGCTGGCTACACCTTC.

V and J are TRBV20-1 and TRBJ2-7; 8 nucleotides agree with TRBD1. The CDR3 length is 12 residues. Trimming at V came to 2 bases and at J to 7 bases, leaving 4 bases not matched to a gene. Germline V gives CDR1 DFQATT, CDR2 SNEGSKA (reference sequence). The CDR3 bases are TGCAGTGCTAGACAGGGGGCGGGGGAGCAGTACTTC. Its translation is CSARQGAGEQYF.

The chain carries TRBV6-5 and TRBJ1-2; D gene ambiguous. With 1 base removed from V and 6 bases from J, the gap between germline ends came to 18 bases. Germline V gene data show CDR1 as MNHEY and CDR2 as SVGAGI. This CDR3 spans 16 amino acids. Here the CDR3 reads CASSYYGRHGLNGYTF. The CDR3 region has the DNA TGTGCCAGCAGTTACTACGGGCGCCATGGCTTGAATGGCTACACCTTC.

V and J are TRBV20-1 and TRBJ2-3; D uncertain. CDR1 is DFQATT and CDR2 is SNEGSKA in the germline V gene (reference sequence). V was trimmed by 3 bases and J by 0 bases, leaving 7 bases between them. The CDR3 runs 13 residues. The CDR3 DNA reads TGCAGTGCTAGGGGTCGTAGCACAGATACGCAGTATTTT. It encodes CSARGRSTDTQYF.

The chain combines TRBV11-2 with TRBJ1-4; D perhaps matches TRBD1 (5 bases). CDR3 length equals 16 residues. Trimming left V 0 bases short and J 3 bases short, with 11 bases between. The germline V gene encodes CDR1 SGHAT and CDR2 FQNNGV. The CDR3 sequence is CASSLEARGPNEKLFF. The CDR3 nucleotides read TGTGCCAGCAGCTTAGAGGCACGGGGCCCTAATGAAAAACTGTTTTTT.

The chain recombines TRBV29-1 with TRBJ1-4; 9 nucleotides match TRBD1. This CDR3 contains 17 residues. J gave up 6 bases and V 7 bases, and 18 bases lay outside the gene matches. Germline V gene sequence: CDR1 SQVTM, CDR2 ANQGSEA. CDR3 DNA sequence: TGCAGCGCTGGCGGAAGGAGGCGGGACAGGGCGGATGAAAAACTGTTTTTT. It specifies CSAGGRRRDRADEKLFF.

The rearrangement joins TRBV19 to TRBJ1-2; D is undetermined. The germline V and J ends were trimmed by 7 bases and 2 bases, with 14 bases remaining between them. Germline-derived CDR1 and CDR2 are LNHDA and SQIVND (reference sequence). The CDR3 consists of 14 residues. CDR3 in DNA: TGTGCCAGTACCCCATCAAGAAGGAACTATGGCTACACCTTC. Amino acid sequence: CASTPSRRNYGYTF.

This chain links TRBV11-2 with TRBJ2-3; D is unresolved. Germline-derived CDR1 and CDR2 are SGHAT and FQNNGV. The CDR3 is 14 amino acids. Trimming removed 5 bases from V and 2 bases from J, with 11 bases in between. CDR3 amino acids: CASSLIENTDTQYF. CDR3 coding DNA: TGTGCCAGCAGCCTAATCGAGAACACAGATACGCAGTATTTT.

This clonotype has just a few counts. DNA for the CDR3: TGCGCCAGCAGCCAGGACCGGTCGGGGACTAGCACAGATACGCAGTATTTT. Its translation: CASSQDRSGTSTDTQYF. V gene TRBV4-3 combines with J gene TRBJ2-3; D might be TRBD2 (6 bases). Trimming took 3 bases from V and 0 from J, leaving 16 bases between them. The CDR3 runs 17 residues. CDR1 and CDR2 from the germline V gene are LGHNA and YSLEER.

The V gene is TRBV5-1, the J gene TRBJ2-7, with 8 positions matching TRBD1. Germline V gene data show CDR1 as SGHRS and CDR2 as YFSETQ. V shed 3 bases and J 3 bases; nucleotides not matched to a gene: 5. CDR3 length equals 14 residues. Here the CDR3 DNA reads TGCGCCAGCAGCTGGGACAGGCGAAGCTACGAGCAGTACTTC. Protein product: CASSWDRRSYEQYF.

Only a few counts were recorded for this clonotype. V usage is TRBV12-3 or TRBV12-4 and J usage is TRBJ2-7; 8 bases match TRBD1. The CDR3 covers 14 residues. J was trimmed by 3 bases and V by 4 bases; bases with no gene match: 5. CDR3 in amino acids: CASSSRQGHYEQYF. The CDR3 DNA sequence: TGTGCCAGCAGTTCCAGACAGGGGCACTACGAGCAGTACTTC.

The V gene is TRBV7-6, the J gene TRBJ1-6; 9 bases match TRBD1. Germline V gene sequence: CDR1 SGHVS, CDR2 FNYEAQ. J gave up 10 bases and V 5 bases, and 6 bases lay outside the gene matches. This CDR3 spans 14 amino acids. The CDR3 DNA reads as TGTGCCAGCAGCCGGGGACAGGGTGGCTCACCCCTCCACTTT. This codes for CASSRGQGGSPLHF.

This clonotype was seen a handful of times. The chain links TRBV14 to TRBJ1-2; D is ambiguous. CDR1 and CDR2 from the germline V gene are SGHDN and FVKESK. V was cut by 4 bases and J by 8 bases, with 26 bases left in between. There are 17 residues in the CDR3. CDR3 in DNA: TGTGCCAGCAGCCCACTTATATTAGGAAGAGGGCTCGGCGGCTACACCTTC. This codes for CASSPLILGRGLGGYTF.